The 24 T cell receptor beta chains presented below share a single source sample, sequenced in a study of cytomegalovirus exposure and HLA in healthy donors. The primer mix had 60 Vbeta and 13 Jbeta primers. Some clones are missing from TCRdb's copy, which holds only in-frame ones; the method was immunoSEQ multiplex PCR. This table holds roughly 100,000 clones, more than 70% found once. The source material was PBMCs. Receptors were obtained from a man aged 35-49 years in good health and CMV-seronegative.

This chain uses TRBV11-1 with TRBJ2-2; TRBD1 matches 8 bases. CDR1 is SGHAT, CDR2 FQDESV, per germline (reference sequence). The CDR3 length is 16 residues. V shed 5 bases and J 3 bases; nucleotides not matched to a gene: 8. CDR3 DNA sequence: TGTGCCAGCAGCGCCAGACAGGGGACCTACACCGGGGAGCTGTTTTTT. Translating gives CASSARQGTYTGELFF.

The rearrangement joins TRBV9 to TRBJ1-4; D gene uncertain. CDR1 SGDLS and CDR2 YYNGEE come from the germline V gene. CDR3 length: 15 residues. V shed 3 bases and J shed 0 bases, with 9 bases lying between them. CDR3 DNA: TGTGCCAGCAGCGCTACAGCGGCAACTAATGAAAAACTGTTTTTT. Translation: CASSATAATNEKLFF.

The CDR3 DNA is TGCGCCAGCAGCTCCGGACAGGGGGCGGGAGAGACCCAGTACTTC. Amino acid sequence: CASSSGQGAGETQYF. The rearrangement links TRBV5-1 to TRBJ2-5; 11 bases map to TRBD1. Germline V gives CDR1 SGHRS, CDR2 YFSETQ. With V trimmed by 3 bases and J by 4 bases, 5 bases remained unmatched. The CDR3 length is 15 residues.

The chain uses TRBV7-8 and TRBJ2-2; maybe TRBD1 (6 bases). CDR3 length: 15 amino acids. Per germline, CDR1 SGHVS and CDR2 FQNEAQ. V shed 3 bases and J shed 4 bases, with 12 bases lying between them. CDR3 sequence (DNA): TGTGCCAGCAGCTTCGCAGGGGCGAGCACCGGGGAGCTGTTTTTT. As protein: CASSFAGASTGELFF.

The chain uses TRBV11-2 and TRBJ2-7; D call uncertain. Between the trimmed V and J ends, which lost 5 bases and 3 bases, there was a span of 14 bases. Germline V lookup: CDR1 SGHAT, CDR2 FQNNGV. The CDR3 is made up of 14 amino acids. The DNA of the CDR3 is TGTGCCAGCAGCCGCGATTCTTCAAACTACGAGCAGTACTTC. The encoded protein is CASSRDSSNYEQYF.

This clone was seen only a few times. The V call is TRBV2, the J call TRBJ1-5; TRBD1 aligns across 9 bases. The germline V gene has CDR1 SNHLY and CDR2 FYNNEI. Trimming removed 5 bases from V and 7 bases from J; junction bases left unmatched: 9. This CDR3 is built from 15 residues. CDR3 sequence (DNA): TGTGCCAGCAGTCAGGACAGGGGTCCGGAGCAGCCCCAGCATTTT. As protein: CASSQDRGPEQPQHF.

This CDR3 reads CASSKEFTDTQYF. DNA for the CDR3: TGCGCCAGCAGCAAGGAGTTCACAGATACGCAGTATTTT. The chain has TRBV5-1 and TRBJ2-3, with no clear D. The CDR3 consists of 13 residues. Trimming shortened V by 4 bases and J by 2 bases, and 8 bases separated the two germline ends. Germline V lookup: CDR1 SGHRS, CDR2 YFSETQ.

V is TRBV7-6 and J is TRBJ2-5; TRBD2 aligns across 9 bases. The assigned J gene may be wrong: the sequence end matches TRBJ2-7 better. This CDR3 region has 15 residues. Germline V gives CDR1 SGHVS, CDR2 FNYEAQ. The CDR3 coding sequence is TGTGCCAGCAGCCCGCGGGGGGGCGGGTTCTACGAGCAGTACTTC. Translating gives CASSPRGGGFYEQYF.

The rearrangement joins TRBV18 to TRBJ2-5; the match to TRBD1 covers 9 bases. Per germline, CDR1 KGHSH and CDR2 LQKENI. CDR3 length: 14 amino acids. Trimming cost V 3 bases and J 5 bases; bases outside gene matches: 4. This chain's CDR3 is CASSPAQGAETQYF. CDR3 bases: TGTGCCAGCTCACCGGCACAGGGGGCCGAGACCCAGTACTTC. The full variable domain, in which reference TRBV18 and TRBJ2-5 provide the parts outside the CDR3, is NAGVMQNPRHLVRRRGQEARLRCSPMKGHSHVYWYRQLPEEGLKFMVYLQKENIIDESGMPKERFSAEFPKEGPSILRIQQVVRGDSAAYFCASSPAQGAETQYFGPGTRLLVL.

The CDR3 bases are TGCAGCGTTGAGGGACTTACTAACTATGGCTACACCTTC. This sequence encodes CSVEGLTNYGYTF. The rearrangement uses TRBV29-1 and TRBJ1-2; a weak D match, TRBD1 (5 bases). CDR3 length: 13 residues. In germline, CDR1 is SQVTM, CDR2 ANQGSEA. The germline V and J ends were trimmed by 3 bases and 0 bases, with 8 bases remaining between them.

The rearrangement uses TRBV11-2 and TRBJ2-1; D is ambiguous. V was cut by 5 bases and J by 10 bases, with 12 bases left in between. CDR1 is SGHAT, CDR2 FQNNGV, per germline. This CDR3 region has 12 residues. CDR3 nucleotide sequence: TGTGCCAGCAGCGCTGGCTGGCGGGAGCAGTTCTTC. Its protein product is CASSAGWREQFF. Combining the CDR3 with reference TRBV11-2 and TRBJ2-1 gives the whole variable domain EAGVAQSPRYKIIEKRQSVAFWCNPISGHATLYWYQQILGQGPKLLIQFQNNGVVDDSQLPKDRFSAERLKGVDSTLKIQPAKLEDSAVYLCASSAGWREQFFGPGTRLTVL.

The V call is TRBV19, the J call TRBJ2-2; 9 bases match TRBD1. This CDR3 is built from 16 residues. V was pared by 6 bases and J by 2 bases, with 7 bases of the junction left unmatched. Germline V gene sequence: CDR1 LNHDA, CDR2 SQIVND (reference sequence). CDR3 DNA sequence: TGTGCCAGTAGACCTCCGGACAGGGGCAACACCGGGGAGCTGTTTTTT. It is translated as CASRPPDRGNTGELFF.

The chain joins TRBV19 to TRBJ2-5; 13 bases match TRBD2. The germline V gene encodes CDR1 LNHDA and CDR2 SQIVND (reference sequence). The CDR3 sequence is 14 residues long. Unmatched junction bases numbered 5, after V lost 9 bases and J lost 4 bases. CDR3 in DNA: TGTGCCAGCAAGGGACTAGCGGGAACAGAGACCCAGTACTTC. It translates to CASKGLAGTETQYF.

V gene TRBV27 combines with J gene TRBJ1-2, with a tentative D call TRBD1 (5 bases). This CDR3 is 15 amino acids long. Germline CDR1 MNHEY, CDR2 SMNVEV (reference sequence). The V and J ends lost 1 base and 4 bases respectively, with 13 bases between them. The CDR3 DNA follows: TGTGCCAGCAGTTTATTAGACAGTCGCCTCTATGGCTACACCTTC. Translating it yields CASSLLDSRLYGYTF.

V and J are TRBV5-4 and TRBJ1-1; D gene unclear. The V end was cut by 2 bases, the J end by 1 base, with 9 bases between. Germline assignment: CDR1 SGHNT and CDR2 YYREEE (reference sequence). The length of the CDR3 is 14 residues. The CDR3 DNA follows: TGTGCCAGCAGCTTACCGACACCGAACACTGAAGCTTTCTTT. This encodes CASSLPTPNTEAFF.

This rearrangement joins TRBV4-2 to TRBJ1-5; D gene uncertain. CDR3 size: 15 residues. CDR1 is LGHNA and CDR2 is YNFKEQ in the germline V gene. Trimming removed 1 base from V and 0 bases from J, with 7 bases in between. The CDR3 nucleotides are TGTGCCAGCAGCCAAGGACAAAGTAGCAATCAGCCCCAGCATTTT. It codes for CASSQGQSSNQPQHF.

This chain links TRBV12-5 with TRBJ2-1; no clear D gene. This CDR3 is built from 16 residues. Trimming took off 0 bases at V and 6 bases at J, with 15 bases between the two ends. Germline lookup yields CDR1 LGHNT and CDR2 FRNRAP. In DNA, the CDR3 is TGTGCTAGTGGTTTGGTCGGGTCTCCGGCCGGCAATGAGCAGTTCTTC. Translation gives CASGLVGSPAGNEQFF.

The chain combines TRBV2 with TRBJ1-5; 9 nucleotides line up with TRBD1. V shed 7 bases, J shed 1 base, and the junction held 5 bases outside the gene matches. This CDR3 is built from 15 residues. Germline values: CDR1 SNHLY, CDR2 FYNNEI. The CDR3 protein is CASNVGTGSNQPQHF. CDR3 nucleotide sequence: TGTGCCAGCAACGTCGGGACAGGGAGCAATCAGCCCCAGCATTTT.

This chain joins TRBV27 and TRBJ2-1, with 8 positions matching TRBD2. Germline trimming cut 5 bases from V and 2 bases from J; bases unmatched to any gene: 5. The CDR3 consists of 15 residues. Germline V CDR1 and CDR2: MNHEY, SMNVEV (reference sequence). For the CDR3, the DNA is TGTGCCAGCAGTCCCCCGGGACTAGCCTACAATGAGCAGTTCTTC. Protein sequence: CASSPPGLAYNEQFF.

This clone was found a few times. This chain connects TRBV7-6 to TRBJ1-1; 8 nucleotides align to TRBD1. V gave up 5 bases and J gave up 5 bases; unmatched junction bases: 10. There are 15 residues in the CDR3. Germline CDR1 SGHVS, CDR2 FNYEAQ. The CDR3 DNA is TGTGCCAGCAGCCCGCAGGAACAGGGGGTAACTGAAGCTTTCTTT. This codes for CASSPQEQGVTEAFF.

The chain's CDR3 is CASSRDRENTGELFF. The DNA of the CDR3 is TGTGCCAGCAGTAGGGACAGGGAGAACACCGGGGAGCTGTTTTTT. The gene calls are TRBV2 and TRBJ2-2; 9 bases are a match to TRBD1. V lost 5 bases, J lost 1 base, and 2 bases stayed unmatched. From germline, CDR1 is SNHLY and CDR2 FYNNEI. This CDR3 has 15 residues.

The rearrangement links TRBV19 to TRBJ1-4; D possibly corresponds to TRBD1 (5 bases). Trimming took off 6 bases at V and 0 bases at J, with 11 bases between the two ends. Germline V lookup: CDR1 LNHDA, CDR2 SQIVND (reference sequence). The CDR3 is 15 amino acids. CDR3: CASSMGGATNEKLFF. Here the CDR3 DNA reads TGTGCCAGTAGCATGGGGGGGGCAACTAATGAAAAACTGTTTTTT.

The chain couples TRBV18 to TRBJ1-2; D possibly corresponds to TRBD1 (6 bases). The CDR3 spans 14 residues. Germline values: CDR1 KGHSH, CDR2 LQKENI. Trimming pared 6 bases from V and 2 bases from J, leaving 13 bases between. The CDR3 spells CASSPAGANYGYTF. CDR3 bases: TGTGCCAGCTCCCCAGCAGGGGCGAACTATGGCTACACCTTC.

The chain recombines TRBV9 with TRBJ1-1; unclear D gene. Trimming pared 3 bases from V and 0 bases from J, leaving 6 bases between. The CDR3 extends over 13 amino acids. Germline CDR1 is SGDLS and CDR2 is YYNGEE. CDR3 bases: TGTGCCAGCAGCGCCCAAATGAACACTGAAGCTTTCTTT. Translation gives CASSAQMNTEAFF.